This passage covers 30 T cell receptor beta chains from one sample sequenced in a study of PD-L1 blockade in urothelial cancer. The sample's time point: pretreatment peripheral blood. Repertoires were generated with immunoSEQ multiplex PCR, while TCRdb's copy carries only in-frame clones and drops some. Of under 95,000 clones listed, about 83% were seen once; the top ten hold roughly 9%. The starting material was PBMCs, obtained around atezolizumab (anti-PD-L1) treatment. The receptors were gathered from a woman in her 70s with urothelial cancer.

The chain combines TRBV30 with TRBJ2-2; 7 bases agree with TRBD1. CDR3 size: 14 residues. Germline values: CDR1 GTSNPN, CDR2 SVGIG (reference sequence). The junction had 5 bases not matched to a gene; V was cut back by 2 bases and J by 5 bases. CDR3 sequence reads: CAWSFGTETGELFF. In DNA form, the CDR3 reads TGTGCCTGGAGTTTCGGGACAGAGACCGGGGAGCTGTTTTTT.

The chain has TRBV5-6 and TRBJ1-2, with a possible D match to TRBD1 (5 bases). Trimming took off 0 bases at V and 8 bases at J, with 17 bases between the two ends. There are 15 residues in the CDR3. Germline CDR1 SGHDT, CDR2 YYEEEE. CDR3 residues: CASSLGLGAAQGYTF. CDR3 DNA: TGTGCCAGCAGCTTGGGTCTAGGGGCGGCTCAAGGCTACACCTTC.

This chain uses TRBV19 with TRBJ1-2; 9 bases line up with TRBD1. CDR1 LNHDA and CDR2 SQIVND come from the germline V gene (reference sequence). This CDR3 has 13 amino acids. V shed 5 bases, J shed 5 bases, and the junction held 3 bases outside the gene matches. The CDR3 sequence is CASSAGTGYGYTF. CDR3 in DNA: TGTGCCAGTAGTGCGGGGACAGGGTATGGCTACACCTTC.

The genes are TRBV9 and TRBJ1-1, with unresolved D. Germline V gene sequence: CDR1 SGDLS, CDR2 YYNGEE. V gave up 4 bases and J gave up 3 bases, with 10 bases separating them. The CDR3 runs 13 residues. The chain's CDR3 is CASSPPSDTEAFF. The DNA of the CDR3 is TGTGCCAGCAGCCCCCCCTCGGACACTGAAGCTTTCTTT. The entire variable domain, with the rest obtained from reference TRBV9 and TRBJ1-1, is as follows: DSGVTQTPKHLITATGQRVTLRCSPRSGDLSVYWYQQSLDQGLQFLIQYYNGEERAKGNILERFSAQQFPDLHSELNLSSLELGDSALYFCASSPPSDTEAFFGQGTRLTVV.

This CDR3 reads CASSLEGFQAGYEQYF. The CDR3 nucleotides read TGTGCCAGCAGTCTAGAGGGATTTCAAGCCGGTTACGAGCAGTACTTC. The chain combines TRBV7-9 with TRBJ2-7; a weak D match, TRBD2 (5 bases). Deletions cut 6 bases from V and 4 bases from J, with 22 bases between. Germline CDR1 reads SEHNR; CDR2 reads FQNEAQ (reference sequence). The CDR3 spans 16 residues.

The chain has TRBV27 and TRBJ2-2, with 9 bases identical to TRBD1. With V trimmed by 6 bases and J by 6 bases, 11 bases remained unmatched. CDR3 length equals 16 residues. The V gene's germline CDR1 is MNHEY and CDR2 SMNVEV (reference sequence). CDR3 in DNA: TGTGCCAGCAGGGTGGACTGGGGACAGGGTTCCGGGGAGCTGTTTTTT. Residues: CASRVDWGQGSGELFF.

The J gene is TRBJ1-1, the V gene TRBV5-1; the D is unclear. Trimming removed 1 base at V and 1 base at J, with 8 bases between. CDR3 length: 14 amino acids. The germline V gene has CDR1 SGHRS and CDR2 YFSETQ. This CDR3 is CASSLPTGNTEAFF. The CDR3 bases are TGCGCCAGCAGCTTGCCGACGGGGAACACTGAAGCTTTCTTT. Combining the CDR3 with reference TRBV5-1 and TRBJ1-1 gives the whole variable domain KAGVTQTPRYLIKTRGQQVTLSCSPISGHRSVSWYQQTPGQGLQFLFEYFSETQRNKGNFPGRFSGRQFSNSRSEMNVSTLELGDSALYLCASSLPTGNTEAFFGQGTRLTVV.

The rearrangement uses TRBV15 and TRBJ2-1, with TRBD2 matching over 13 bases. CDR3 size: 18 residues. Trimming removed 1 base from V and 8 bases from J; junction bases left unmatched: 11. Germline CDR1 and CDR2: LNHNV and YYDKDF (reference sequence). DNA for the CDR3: TGTGCCACCAGCAGAGGTACTAGCGGGAGGGCCTCTTTCTATGAGCAGTTCTTC. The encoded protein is CATSRGTSGRASFYEQFF.

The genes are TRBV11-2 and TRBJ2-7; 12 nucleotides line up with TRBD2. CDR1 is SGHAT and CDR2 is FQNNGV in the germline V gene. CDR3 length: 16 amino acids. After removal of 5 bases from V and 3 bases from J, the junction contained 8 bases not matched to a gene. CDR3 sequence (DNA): TGTGCCAGCAGCATCCGGACTAGCGGGGCCGTCTACGAGCAGTACTTC. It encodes CASSIRTSGAVYEQYF. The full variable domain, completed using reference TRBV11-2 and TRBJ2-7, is EAGVAQSPRYKIIEKRQSVAFWCNPISGHATLYWYQQILGQGPKLLIQFQNNGVVDDSQLPKDRFSAERLKGVDSTLKIQPAKLEDSAVYLCASSIRTSGAVYEQYFGPGTRLTVT.

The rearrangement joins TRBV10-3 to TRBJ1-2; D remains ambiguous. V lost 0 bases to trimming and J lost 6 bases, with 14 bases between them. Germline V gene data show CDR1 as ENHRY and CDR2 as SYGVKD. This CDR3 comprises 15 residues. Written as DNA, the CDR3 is TGTGCCATCAGTGAGTCGATTGAGGCCAGTAATGGCTACACCTTC. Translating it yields CAISESIEASNGYTF.

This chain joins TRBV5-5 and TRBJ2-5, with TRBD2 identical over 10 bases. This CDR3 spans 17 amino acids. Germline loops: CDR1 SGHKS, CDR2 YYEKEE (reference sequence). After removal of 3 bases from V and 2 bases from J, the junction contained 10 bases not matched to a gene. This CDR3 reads CASSSGGTSVIQETQYF. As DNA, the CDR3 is TGTGCCAGCAGCTCGGGTGGGACTAGCGTCATACAAGAGACCCAGTACTTC.

The CDR3 coding sequence is TGTGCCAGCTCACCACCGCAGGGCGAGACCCAGTACTTC. Protein: CASSPPQGETQYF. The genes are TRBV18 and TRBJ2-5; the D gene is possibly TRBD1 (5 bases). Germline V lookup: CDR1 KGHSH, CDR2 LQKENI. The CDR3 is made up of 13 amino acids. With 0 bases removed from V and 5 bases from J, the gap between germline ends came to 7 bases.

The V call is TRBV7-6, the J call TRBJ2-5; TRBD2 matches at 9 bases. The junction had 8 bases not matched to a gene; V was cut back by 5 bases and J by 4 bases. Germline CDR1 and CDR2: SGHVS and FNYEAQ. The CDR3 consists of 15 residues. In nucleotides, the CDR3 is TGTGCCAGCAGCCCCGCGGGGGGGCGGACAGAGACCCAGTACTTC. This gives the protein CASSPAGGRTETQYF.

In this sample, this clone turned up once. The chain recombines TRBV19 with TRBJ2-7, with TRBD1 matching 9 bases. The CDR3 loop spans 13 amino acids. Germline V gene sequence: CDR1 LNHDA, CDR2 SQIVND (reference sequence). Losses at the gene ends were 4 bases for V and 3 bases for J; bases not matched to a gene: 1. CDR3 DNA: TGTGCCAGTAGTAGGACAGGGGTCTACGAGCAGTACTTC. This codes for CASSRTGVYEQYF.

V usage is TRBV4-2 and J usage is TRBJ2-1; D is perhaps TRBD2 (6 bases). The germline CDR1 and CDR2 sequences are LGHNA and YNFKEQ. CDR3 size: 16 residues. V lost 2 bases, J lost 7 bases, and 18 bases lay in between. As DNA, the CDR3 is TGTGCCAGCAGCCAACTTTTTGCCGGGAGAGGTAATGAGCAGTTCTTC. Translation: CASSQLFAGRGNEQFF.

CDR3 nucleotide sequence: TGTGCCAGCAGCTTGGATTTGGCCAAACTAGGGACAGATACGCAGTATTTT. Amino acid sequence: CASSLDLAKLGTDTQYF. The chain recombines TRBV5-4 with TRBJ2-3, with a weak D call TRBD2 (5 bases). Germline-derived CDR1 and CDR2 are SGHNT and YYREEE (reference sequence). The CDR3 is made up of 17 amino acids. V lost 0 bases and J 3 bases, leaving 17 bases between the germline ends.

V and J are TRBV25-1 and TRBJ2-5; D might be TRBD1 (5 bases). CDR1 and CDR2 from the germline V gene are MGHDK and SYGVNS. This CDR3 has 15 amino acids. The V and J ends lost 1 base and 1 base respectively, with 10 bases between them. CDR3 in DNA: TGTGCCAGCAGTGAATTGCTCCAGGGCCAAGAGACCCAGTACTTC. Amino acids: CASSELLQGQETQYF.

The CDR3 region has the DNA TGTGCCAGCAGTCGAACAGGGGCCTACGAGCAGTACTTC. Translating gives CASSRTGAYEQYF. The chain combines TRBV6-5 with TRBJ2-7, with TRBD1 matching 7 bases. The CDR3 has 13 amino acids. From germline, CDR1 is MNHEY and CDR2 SVGAGI. V gave up 5 bases and J gave up 2 bases; unmatched junction bases: 3.

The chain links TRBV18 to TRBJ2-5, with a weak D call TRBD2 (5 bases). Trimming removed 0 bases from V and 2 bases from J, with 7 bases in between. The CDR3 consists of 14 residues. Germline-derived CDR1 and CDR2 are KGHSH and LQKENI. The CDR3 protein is CASSPPSGQETQYF. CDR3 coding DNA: TGTGCCAGCTCACCACCCAGCGGACAAGAGACCCAGTACTTC.

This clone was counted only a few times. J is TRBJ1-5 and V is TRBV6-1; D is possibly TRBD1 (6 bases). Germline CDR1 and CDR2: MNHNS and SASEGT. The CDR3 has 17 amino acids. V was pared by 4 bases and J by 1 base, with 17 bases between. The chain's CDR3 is CASSAIPGTLSNQPQHF. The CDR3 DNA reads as TGTGCCAGCAGTGCGATCCCCGGGACACTGAGCAATCAGCCCCAGCATTTT.

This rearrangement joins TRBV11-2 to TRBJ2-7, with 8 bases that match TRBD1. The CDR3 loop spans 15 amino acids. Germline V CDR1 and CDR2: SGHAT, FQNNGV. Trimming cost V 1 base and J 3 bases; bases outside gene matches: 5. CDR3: CASSLVTGVGYEQYF. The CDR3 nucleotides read TGTGCCAGCAGCTTAGTGACAGGGGTGGGCTACGAGCAGTACTTC.

This CDR3 is CASSQEFGVPYEQYF. Written as DNA, the CDR3 is TGTGCCAGCAGCCAAGAATTCGGGGTGCCCTACGAGCAGTACTTC. The chain joins TRBV4-2 to TRBJ2-7; D is possibly TRBD2 (5 bases). V lost 0 bases and J lost 2, with 11 bases in between. Per germline, CDR1 LGHNA and CDR2 YNFKEQ. CDR3 length equals 15 residues.

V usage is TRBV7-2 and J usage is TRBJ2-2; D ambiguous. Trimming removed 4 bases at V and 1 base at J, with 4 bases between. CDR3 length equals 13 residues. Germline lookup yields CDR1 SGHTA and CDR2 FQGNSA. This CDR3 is CASSSRNTGELFF. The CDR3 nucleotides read TGTGCCAGCAGCTCGCGGAACACCGGGGAGCTGTTTTTT.

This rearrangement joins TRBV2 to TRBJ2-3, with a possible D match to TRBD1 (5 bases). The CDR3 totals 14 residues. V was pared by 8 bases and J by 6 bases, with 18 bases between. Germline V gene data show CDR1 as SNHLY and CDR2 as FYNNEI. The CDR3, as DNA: TGTGCCAGCGGGGCTCTCAATTCCGCGGATACGCAGTATTTT. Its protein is CASGALNSADTQYF.

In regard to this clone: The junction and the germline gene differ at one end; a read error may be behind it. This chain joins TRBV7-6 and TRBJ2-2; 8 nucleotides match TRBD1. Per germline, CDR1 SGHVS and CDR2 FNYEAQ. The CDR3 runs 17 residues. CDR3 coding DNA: TGTGCCAGCAGCTTAGATTCAGGGGGCAAGAACGCCGGGGAGCTGTTTTTT. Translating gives CASSLDSGGKNAGELFF.

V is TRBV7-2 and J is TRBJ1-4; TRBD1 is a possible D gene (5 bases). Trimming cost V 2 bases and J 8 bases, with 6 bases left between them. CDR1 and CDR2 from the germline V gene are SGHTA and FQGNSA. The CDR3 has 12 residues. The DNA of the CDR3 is TGTGCCAGCAGCTTAAGGGGCGAAAAACTGTTTTTT. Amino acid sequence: CASSLRGEKLFF.

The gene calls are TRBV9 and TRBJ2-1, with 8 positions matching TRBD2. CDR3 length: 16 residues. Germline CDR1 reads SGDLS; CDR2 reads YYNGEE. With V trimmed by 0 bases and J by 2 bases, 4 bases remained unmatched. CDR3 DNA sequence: TGTGCCAGCAGCGTAGACTTGCGGGGGGCCTACAATGAGCAGTTCTTC. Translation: CASSVDLRGAYNEQFF. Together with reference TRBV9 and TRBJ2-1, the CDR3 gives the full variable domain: DSGVTQTPKHLITATGQRVTLRCSPRSGDLSVYWYQQSLDQGLQFLIQYYNGEERAKGNILERFSAQQFPDLHSELNLSSLELGDSALYFCASSVDLRGAYNEQFFGPGTRLTVL.

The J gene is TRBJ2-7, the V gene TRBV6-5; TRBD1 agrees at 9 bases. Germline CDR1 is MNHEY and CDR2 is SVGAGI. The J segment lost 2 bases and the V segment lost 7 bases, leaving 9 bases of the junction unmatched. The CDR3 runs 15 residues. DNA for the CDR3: TGTGCCAGCATCCCGGGACAGGGCCTACCCTACGAGCAGTACTTC. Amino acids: CASIPGQGLPYEQYF.

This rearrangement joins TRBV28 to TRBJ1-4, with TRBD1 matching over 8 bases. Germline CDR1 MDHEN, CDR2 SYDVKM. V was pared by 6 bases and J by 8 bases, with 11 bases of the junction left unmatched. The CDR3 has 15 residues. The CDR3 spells CASSLTGTGGEKLFF. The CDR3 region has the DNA TGTGCCAGCAGCTTAACCGGGACAGGAGGCGAAAAACTGTTTTTT.

CDR3 region: CASSYSTGGANEQFF. The CDR3 bases are TGTGCCAGCAGTTACTCGACGGGGGGGGCCAATGAGCAGTTCTTC. The chain combines TRBV6-5 with TRBJ2-1; 8 bases fit TRBD2. Germline CDR1 reads MNHEY; CDR2 reads SVGAGI. The ends lost 0 bases at V and 6 bases at J; junction bases unmatched: 4. The CDR3 has 15 residues.